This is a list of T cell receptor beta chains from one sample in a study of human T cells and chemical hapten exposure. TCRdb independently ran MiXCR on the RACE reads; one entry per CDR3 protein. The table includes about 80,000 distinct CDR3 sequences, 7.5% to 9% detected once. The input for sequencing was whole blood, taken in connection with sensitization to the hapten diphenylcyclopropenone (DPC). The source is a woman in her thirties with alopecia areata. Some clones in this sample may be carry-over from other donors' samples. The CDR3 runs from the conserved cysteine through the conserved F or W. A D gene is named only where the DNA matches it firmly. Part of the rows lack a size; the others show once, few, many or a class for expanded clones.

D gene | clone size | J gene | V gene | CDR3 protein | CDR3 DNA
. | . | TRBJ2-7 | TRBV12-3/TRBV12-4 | CASRRGEYEQYF | TGTGCCAGCAGAAGGGGAGAATACGAGCAGTACTTC
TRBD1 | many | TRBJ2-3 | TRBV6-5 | CASSYTGTGGTDTQYF | TGTGCCAGCAGTTACACCGGGACAGGGGGCACAGATACGCAGTATTTT
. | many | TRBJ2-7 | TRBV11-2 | CASSFSGTPYEQYF | TGTGCCAGCAGCTTTTCCGGGACCCCCTACGAGCAGTACTTC
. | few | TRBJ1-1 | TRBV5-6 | CASSFTSTEAFF | TGTGCCAGCAGCTTTACCTCCACTGAAGCTTTCTTT
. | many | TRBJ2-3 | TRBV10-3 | CAISGTSTDTQYF | TGTGCCATCAGTGGGACTTCTACAGATACGCAGTATTTT
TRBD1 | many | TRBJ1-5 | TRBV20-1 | CSATLVRPGQGVGQPQHF | TGCAGTGCTACACTAGTCCGACCGGGACAGGGAGTAGGCCAGCCCCAGCATTTT
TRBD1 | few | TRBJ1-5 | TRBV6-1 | CASIEVSRQGIQPQHF | TGTGCCAGCATAGAAGTCTCGCGACAGGGCATTCAGCCCCAGCATTTT
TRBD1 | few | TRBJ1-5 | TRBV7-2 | CASSHPVGTGGNQPQHF | TGTGCCAGCAGCCATCCAGTAGGGACAGGAGGCAATCAGCCCCAGCATTTT
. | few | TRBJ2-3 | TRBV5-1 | CASSRGLTDTQYF | TGCGCCAGCAGCCGTGGACTGACAGATACGCAGTATTTT
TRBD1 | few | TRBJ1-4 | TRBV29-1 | CSVRQGSEKLFF | TGCAGCGTTCGACAGGGTAGTGAAAAACTGTTTTTT
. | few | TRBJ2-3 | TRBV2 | CAISPGARKSTDTQYF | TGTGCCATATCCCCGGGAGCGCGGAAAAGCACAGATACGCAGTATTTT
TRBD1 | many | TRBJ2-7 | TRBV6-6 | CASSYTGQTEQYF | TGTGCCAGCAGTTACACGGGACAGACCGAGCAGTACTTC
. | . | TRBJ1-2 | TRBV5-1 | CASSLEGPGDGYTF | TGCGCCAGCAGCTTGGAAGGTCCTGGGGATGGCTACACCTTC
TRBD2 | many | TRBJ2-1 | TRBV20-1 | CSARGGVAGSYNEQFF | TGCAGTGCTAGGGGGGGAGTAGCGGGGTCCTACAATGAGCAGTTCTTC
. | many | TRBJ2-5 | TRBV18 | CASSPPDHAFQETQYF | TGTGCCAGCTCACCACCCGACCACGCGTTCCAAGAGACCCAGTACTTC
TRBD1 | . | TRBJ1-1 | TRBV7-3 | CASSVDRATEAFF | TGTGCCAGCAGCGTTGACAGGGCCACTGAAGCTTTCTTT
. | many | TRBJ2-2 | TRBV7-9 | CASSLGLRKVTGELFF | TGTGCCAGCAGCTTAGGGCTGCGAAAGGTCACCGGGGAGCTGTTTTTT
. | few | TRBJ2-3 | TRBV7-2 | CASSGWDTQYF | TGTGCCAGCAGCGGCTGGGATACGCAGTATTTT
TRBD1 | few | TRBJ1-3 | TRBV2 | CASNPGTGGRNTIYF | TGTGCCAGCAACCCAGGGACAGGGGGCAGGAACACCATATATTTT
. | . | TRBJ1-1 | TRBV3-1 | CASSQVPGKNTEAFF | TGTGCCAGCAGCCAAGTGCCGGGGAAGAACACTGAAGCTTTCTTT
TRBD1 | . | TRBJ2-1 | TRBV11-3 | CASSSDGTAYNEQFF | TGTGCCAGCAGCTCCGATGGGACAGCTTACAATGAGCAGTTCTTC
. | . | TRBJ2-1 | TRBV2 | CASSEWYNEQFF | TGTGCCAGCAGTGAGTGGTACAATGAGCAGTTCTTC
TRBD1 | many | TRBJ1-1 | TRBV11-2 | CASSLGFRDRELVSDTEAFF | TGTGCCAGCAGCTTAGGGTTTAGGGACAGGGAATTAGTTAGTGACACTGAAGCTTTCTTT
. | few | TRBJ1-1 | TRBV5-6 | CASSLDLGSTEAFF | TGTGCCAGCAGCTTGGACCTGGGGAGCACTGAAGCTTTCTTT
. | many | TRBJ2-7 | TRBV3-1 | CASSHSWEQYF | TGTGCCAGCAGCCACAGCTGGGAGCAGTACTTC
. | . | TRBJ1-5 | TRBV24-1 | CATSDFRVRVDQPQHF | TGTGCCACCAGTGATTTTCGGGTCAGGGTCGATCAGCCCCAGCATTTT
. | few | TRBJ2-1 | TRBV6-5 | CASSLGVGNEQFF | TGTGCCAGCAGTTTGGGAGTAGGTAATGAGCAGTTCTTC
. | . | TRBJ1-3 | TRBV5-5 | CASSSLARVDSGNTIYF | TGTGCCAGCAGCTCCTTGGCTAGGGTGGACTCTGGAAACACCATATATTTT
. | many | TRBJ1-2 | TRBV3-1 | CASSPGQSRPGYTF | TGTGCCAGCAGCCCCGGGCAAAGTCGGCCTGGCTACACCTTC
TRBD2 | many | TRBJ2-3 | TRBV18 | CAASTSGTDTQYF | TGTGCCGCGTCAACTAGCGGGACAGATACGCAGTATTTT
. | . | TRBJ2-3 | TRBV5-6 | CASSGMDTGTDTQYF | TGTGCCAGCAGCGGAATGGACACGGGCACAGATACGCAGTATTTT
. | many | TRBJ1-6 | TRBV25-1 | CASSDPGSSYNSPLHF | TGTGCCAGCAGCGACCCTGGGAGCTCCTATAATTCACCCCTCCACTTT
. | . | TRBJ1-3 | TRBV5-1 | CASSLAGRVSGNTIYF | TGCGCCAGCAGCCTCGCGGGAAGGGTGTCTGGAAACACCATATATTTT
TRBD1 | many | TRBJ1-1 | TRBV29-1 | CSVRDSNTEAFF | TGCAGCGTAAGGGACAGTAACACTGAAGCTTTCTTT
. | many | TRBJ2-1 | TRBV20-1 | CSASGGRSSGEQFF | TGCAGTGCTAGTGGGGGGAGGTCCTCGGGTGAGCAGTTCTTC
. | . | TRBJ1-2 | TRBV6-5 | CASSYNRNYGYTF | TGTGCCAGCAGTTATAACCGCAACTATGGCTACACCTTC
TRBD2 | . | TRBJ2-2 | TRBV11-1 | CASSPRLAGAANTGELFF | TGTGCCAGCAGCCCCCGACTAGCGGGGGCTGCGAACACCGGGGAGCTGTTTTTT
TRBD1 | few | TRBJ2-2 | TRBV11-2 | CASSRWDRGTGELFF | TGTGCCAGCAGCCGCTGGGACAGGGGTACCGGGGAGCTGTTTTTT